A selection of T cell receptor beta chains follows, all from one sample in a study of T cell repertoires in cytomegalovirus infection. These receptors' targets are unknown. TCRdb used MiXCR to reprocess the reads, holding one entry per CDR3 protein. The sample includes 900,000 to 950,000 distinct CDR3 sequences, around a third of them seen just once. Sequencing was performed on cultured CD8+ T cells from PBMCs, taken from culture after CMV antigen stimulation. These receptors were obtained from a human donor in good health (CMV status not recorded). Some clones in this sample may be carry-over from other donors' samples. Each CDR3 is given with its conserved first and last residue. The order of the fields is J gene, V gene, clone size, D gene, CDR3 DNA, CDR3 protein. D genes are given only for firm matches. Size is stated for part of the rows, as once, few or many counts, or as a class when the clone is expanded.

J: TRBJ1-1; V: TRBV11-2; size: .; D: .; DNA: TGTGCCAGCAGCTTAGATCCTGCCATTTACAGGGTCGGGAACACTGAAGCTTTCTTT; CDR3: CASSLDPAIYRVGNTEAFF
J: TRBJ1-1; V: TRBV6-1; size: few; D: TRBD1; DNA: TGTGCCAGCAATAACAGGGGCCCCCTAAACACTGAAGCTTTCTTT; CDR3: CASNNRGPLNTEAFF
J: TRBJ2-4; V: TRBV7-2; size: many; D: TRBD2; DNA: TGTGCCAGCAGCTGGGGGGGGATGGACATTCAGTACTTC; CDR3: CASSWGGMDIQYF
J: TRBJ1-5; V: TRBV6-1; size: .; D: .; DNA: TGTGCCAGCAGTGAAGGGAGACCTTATAGCAATCAGCCCCAGCATTTT; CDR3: CASSEGRPYSNQPQHF
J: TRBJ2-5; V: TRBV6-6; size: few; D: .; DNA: TGTGCCAGCAGCAGGGTGGAGACCCAGTACTTC; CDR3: CASSRVETQYF
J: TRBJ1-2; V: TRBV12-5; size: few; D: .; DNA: TGTGCTAGTGGTTTGGGACAGTTTTATGGCTACACCTTC; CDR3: CASGLGQFYGYTF
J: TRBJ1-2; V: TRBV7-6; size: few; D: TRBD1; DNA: TGTGCCAGCAGCTTAGAAAGATCAGGGGGAATGAAGGGCTACACCTTC; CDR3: CASSLERSGGMKGYTF
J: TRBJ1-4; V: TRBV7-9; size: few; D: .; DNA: TGTGCCAGCGGTTTGGTGGGGAAACTGTTTTTT; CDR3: CASGLVGKLFF
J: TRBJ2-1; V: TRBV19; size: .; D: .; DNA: TGTGCCAGTAGTATACCGTGGAATGAGCAGTTCTTC; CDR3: CASSIPWNEQFF
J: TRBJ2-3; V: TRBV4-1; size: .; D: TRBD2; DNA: TGTGCCAGCAGCCAACTATCGGGGGGGGGAGGCACAGATACGCAGTATTTT; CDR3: CASSQLSGGGGTDTQYF
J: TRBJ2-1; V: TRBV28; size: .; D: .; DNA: TGTGCCAGCAGATCCGGGACGGGATACTACAATGAGCAGTTCTTC; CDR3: CASRSGTGYYNEQFF
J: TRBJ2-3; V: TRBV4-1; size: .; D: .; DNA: TGCGCCAGCAGCCAAGAAGAGGGGGTTGGAGATACGCAGTATTTT; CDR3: CASSQEEGVGDTQYF
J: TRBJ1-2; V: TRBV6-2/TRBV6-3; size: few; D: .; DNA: TGTGCCAGCAGTTACTCAACAACCGGATACTATGGCTACACCTTC; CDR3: CASSYSTTGYYGYTF
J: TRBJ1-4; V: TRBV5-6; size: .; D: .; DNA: TGTGCCAGCAGCGCGACAATTGGAGTTTCAACTAATGAAAAACTGTTTTTT; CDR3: CASSATIGVSTNEKLFF
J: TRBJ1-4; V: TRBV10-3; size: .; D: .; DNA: TGTGCCTCCCGTCAGAGCGGAGCAGAGGTTAATGAAAAACTGTTTTTT; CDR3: CASRQSGAEVNEKLFF
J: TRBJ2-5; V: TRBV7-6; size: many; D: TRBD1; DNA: TGTGCCAGCAGCTCGAACCTTCAGGGGGTCCAAGAGACCCAGTACTTC; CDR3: CASSSNLQGVQETQYF
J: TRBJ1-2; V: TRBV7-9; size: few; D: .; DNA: TGTGCCAGCAGCTTAGGGGGGGACGGACGCTATGGCTACACCTTC; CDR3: CASSLGGDGRYGYTF
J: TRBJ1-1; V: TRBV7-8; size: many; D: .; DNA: TGTGCCAGCAGCTTAGCGGTACTGGGGGGGTACACTGAAGCTTTCTTT; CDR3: CASSLAVLGGYTEAFF
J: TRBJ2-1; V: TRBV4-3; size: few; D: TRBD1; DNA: TGCGCCAGCAGCCAAGCGGACAGGGGTCGGTATGAGCAGTTCTTC; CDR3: CASSQADRGRYEQFF
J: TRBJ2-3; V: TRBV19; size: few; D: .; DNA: TGTGCCAGTAGTATTGTTAGCGGCACAGATACGCAGTATTTT; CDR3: CASSIVSGTDTQYF
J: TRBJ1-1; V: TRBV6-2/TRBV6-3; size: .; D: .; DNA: TGTGCCAGCAGTGAACAGGGTGGAAGGACTGAAGCTTTCTTT; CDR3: CASSEQGGRTEAFF
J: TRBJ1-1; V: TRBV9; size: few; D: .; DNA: TGTGCCAGCAGCGTAGAGGGCGAGAATGCTTTCTTT; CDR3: CASSVEGENAFF
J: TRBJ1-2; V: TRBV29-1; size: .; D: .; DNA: TGCAGCGTTGAAGATTTAGACAGAAACTATGGCTACACCTTC; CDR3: CSVEDLDRNYGYTF